A single sample is the source of the 9 T cell receptor beta chains below, sequenced in a study of T cells after somatic rescue of genetic block. The repertoire was sequenced with immunoSEQ multiplex PCR; TCRdb's copy has only in-frame clones and lacks some. Altogether about 72,000 clones are present, under 95% being singletons, with the ten largest covering around 2.8%. The sequenced sample was peripheral blood mononuclear cells (PBMCs). These receptors came from a man under 40.

The chain combines TRBV4-2 with TRBJ2-3, with D perhaps TRBD1 or TRBD2 (5 bases each). CDR3 size: 15 residues. V dropped 6 bases and J dropped 4 bases, with 17 bases sitting between them. The V gene's germline CDR1 is LGHNA and CDR2 YNFKEQ. CDR3 amino acids: CASSRGANRPDTQYF. CDR3 DNA: TGTGCCAGCAGTCGAGGGGCGAACCGACCAGATACGCAGTATTTT.

The V and J genes are TRBV30 and TRBJ2-7; D is perhaps TRBD1 or TRBD2 (5 bases each). V lost 4 bases to trimming and J lost 6 bases, with 19 bases between them. This CDR3 has 14 amino acids. The germline V gene has CDR1 GTSNPN and CDR2 SVGIG (reference sequence). The CDR3 here is CAWTTGTPGAEQYF. The CDR3 coding sequence is TGTGCCTGGACCACCGGGACCCCGGGCGCCGAGCAGTACTTC.

The V gene is TRBV4-1, the J gene TRBJ1-4, with D possibly TRBD1 on 6 matching bases. The CDR3 totals 14 residues. V was clipped by 5 bases and J by 8 bases, with 15 bases between them. The germline V gene has CDR1 MGHRA and CDR2 YSYEKL. Here the CDR3 reads CASSKARQDEKLFF. The CDR3 bases are TGCGCCAGCAGCAAGGCCCGACAGGACGAAAAACTGTTTTTT.

CDR3 region: CASSPRGGTDTQYF. CDR3 DNA sequence: TGTGCCAGCAGCCCCCGGGGGGGCACAGATACGCAGTATTTT. The rearrangement links TRBV9 to TRBJ2-3; 7 bases match TRBD2. Germline trimming cut 4 bases from V and 1 base from J; bases unmatched to any gene: 3. The germline V gene encodes CDR1 SGDLS and CDR2 YYNGEE. The CDR3 extends over 14 amino acids.

This chain connects TRBV7-9 to TRBJ2-1, with 7 bases aligning to TRBD2. The germline CDR1 and CDR2 sequences are SEHNR and FQNEAQ (reference sequence). After removal of 6 bases from V and 0 bases from J, the junction contained 8 bases not matched to a gene. The CDR3 runs to 16 residues. The CDR3 loop reads CASRLQRGLSYNEQFF. Written as DNA, the CDR3 is TGTGCCAGCAGACTCCAGCGGGGCCTCTCCTACAATGAGCAGTTCTTC.

J is TRBJ2-1 and V is TRBV5-6; TRBD1 is a possible D gene (5 bases). The CDR3 loop spans 16 amino acids. Trimming removed 1 base from V and 4 bases from J, with 15 bases in between. Per the germline V gene, CDR1 is SGHDT and CDR2 is YYEEEE. The CDR3 is CASSLLGNQGYNEQFF. Written as DNA, the CDR3 is TGTGCCAGCAGCTTGTTGGGGAATCAGGGTTACAATGAGCAGTTCTTC.

The V and J genes are TRBV7-2 and TRBJ2-5; TRBD2 matches 16 bases. V gave up 3 bases and J gave up 1 base; unmatched junction bases: 2. Germline V gives CDR1 SGHTA, CDR2 FQGNSA. This CDR3 has 17 amino acids. CDR3 amino acids: CASSLGLAGGPQETQYF. The CDR3 coding sequence is TGTGCCAGCAGCTTGGGACTAGCGGGGGGGCCCCAAGAGACCCAGTACTTC.

This sequence joins TRBV2 and TRBJ1-2; D ambiguous. Deletions cut 9 bases from V and 5 bases from J, with 10 bases between. This CDR3 region has 11 residues. From germline, CDR1 is SNHLY and CDR2 FYNNEI. This chain's CDR3 is CASRASYGYTF. The CDR3 nucleotides are TGTGCCAGTCGGGCCTCTTATGGCTACACCTTC.

The rearrangement joins TRBV5-8 to TRBJ2-1; perhaps D is TRBD1 or TRBD2 (6 bases each). Germline lookup yields CDR1 SGHTS and CDR2 YDEGEE. The CDR3 has 15 residues. V lost 3 bases, J lost 2 bases, and 12 bases lay in between. CDR3 residues: CASSSRGQTYNEQFF. DNA for the CDR3: TGTGCCAGCAGCTCCCGGGGGCAGACCTACAATGAGCAGTTCTTC.